This T cell receptor beta chain was profiled in a study of T cells in Graves' hyperthyroidism and ophthalmopathy. The TCR beta CDR3 regions underwent amplification using RNA transcripts as the source. HTBI primers were the set used in a first-round RT-PCR of the TCR CDR3. TCRdb re-called the multiplex PCR reads through MiXCR, storing one row per CDR3 protein. The sample has 650,000 to 850,000 distinct CDR3 sequences, around 20% seen once. Many counts were recorded for this clonotype. This CDR3 region has 16 residues. CDR1 MNHNS and CDR2 SASEGT come from the germline V gene. The ends were cut back, 6 bases at V and 0 bases at J, with 17 bases in the middle.

The chain is built from TRBV6-1 and TRBJ1-2; no clear D. The TCR originated in a woman between 50 and 59 years old with Graves' hyperthyroidism that later progressed to Graves' ophthalmopathy. Sequencing was done on a sample of blood. CDR3 in DNA: TGTGCCAGCAGAGGACTCCCGGACGAGACTAACTATGGCTACACCTTC. Amino acid sequence: CASRGLPDETNYGYTF.